This paragraph covers one T cell receptor (beta chain) sequence. Only one count was recorded for this clone. There is no known antigen for this receptor. Base-call qualities are not available, and no considerably larger clone is one nucleotide away. The data were taken from a study of a mutant IDH1 vaccine in newly diagnosed glioma (dated by TCRdb to about 2021). The study in broad terms: In the chemotherapy-containing groups, vaccination started alongside temozolomide cycles, whereas in patients who had radiotherapy alone it started 4-6 weeks after radiotherapy. Prior to enrollment, standard therapy consisting of radiotherapy alone, temozolomide alone, or radiochemotherapy with temozolomide had been administered to patients, with the combination being received by most patients. For exploratory analyses, longitudinal TCRB deep sequencing was carried out in 25 to 30 treated patients wherever samples were available. Peripheral blood samples were drawn at six visits, namely V03 (baseline), V05, V07, V10, V12 and V13. The approximately 30 treated patients were around 60% male and around 40% female, with a mean age of about 38 years. The week-35 safety follow-up was designated visit V12, and the week-47 end of study was designated visit V13.

What this sample's time point label stands for: week 35, safety follow-up. Each vaccine dose was 300 ug of a 20-mer mutant IDH1 peptide in Montanide, given subcutaneously with topical imiquimod. Eight vaccinations were administered to patients in weeks 1, 3, 5, 7, 11, 15, 19 and 23, corresponding to visits V03 through V10. Donors had newly diagnosed WHO grade 3 or 4 IDH1-mutant astrocytomas with loss of nuclear ATRX. The samples were drawn from NOA16, a multicentre, single-arm, open-label phase I trial in Germany that tested a mutant IDH1 peptide vaccine in humans for the first time. Genomic DNA for TCRB sequencing was extracted from EDTA blood using the DNeasy Blood and Tissue Kit. The full study reports these points: Across multiple MHC alleles, vaccine-induced immune responses were seen in approximately 93% of patients. Pseudoprogression seemed to be unrelated to changes in the top peripheral T cell clonotypes found by TCRB sequencing. Availability determined which PBMC samples were chosen for TCRB deep sequencing. The authors noted that analyses of patient blood samples could not be reproduced because of sample limitations.

V drops 5 bases and J drops 3 bases, leaving 14 bases in between. CDR3 length: 14 amino acids, cysteine to phenylalanine. The CDR3 DNA has 42 bases and is translated from base 1. CDR1 and CDR2 are drawn from the germline V gene: SGHAT, FQNNGV. The library was obtained by the immunoSEQ multiplex PCR assay. The hsTCRB Kit was used according to the manufacturer's protocol to amplify rearranged TCR beta chain sequences. Sequencing of TCRB libraries was carried out on an Illumina MiSeq. Per the authors' processing: The kit vendor's proprietary platform handled demultiplexing, trimming and gene mapping. TCRdb re-hosts the immuneACCESS table, in-frame sequences only. Its copies lack some clones; in the studies checked, an unresolved V gene accounts for under half of them, and the cause for the rest is not known. The V and J calls and clone size come from that table; D and trimming were worked out from the DNA. The sample table holds 40,000 to 45,000 clones, of which 83% were seen once. Just over 5% of the sample is taken by the ten largest.

The chain is encoded by TRBV11-2 joined to TRBJ2-7, with a tentative D call of TRBD1 or TRBD2, each matching 5 bases. The sample was PBMCs, taken from a glioma patient whose treatment included an IDH1 peptide vaccine. The TCR was taken from a woman aged 50 to 60 with glioma. The nucleotides read TGTGCCAGCAGCCGCCCGGGACGGAACTACGAGCAGTACTTC. This yields the protein CASSRPGRNYEQYF.